The entry below describes one TCR beta chain. This record belongs to a study of radiation and T cells in renal cell carcinoma. This sample's time point: blood 2 weeks post-SBRT. Treatment reported: 15 Gy SBRT to primary tumor, nephrectomy 4 weeks later. The tumor was a clear cell renal cell carcinoma. V lost 3 bases to trimming and J lost 7 bases; unmatched junction nucleotides: 3. The CDR3 loop spans 15 amino acids. Germline values: CDR1 SGDLS, CDR2 YYNGEE. Using immunoSEQ multiplex PCR, the repertoire was profiled, and TCRdb retains in-frame clones only, with some absent. The top ten clones hold roughly 5% of a sample with 120,000 or so clones, 81% of them seen once.

This clonotype was sampled from a man aged 45-60 years with renal cell carcinoma. The input for sequencing was blood, taken from a patient whose treatment included radiotherapy and nephrectomy. The chain couples TRBV9 to TRBJ2-2; 13 bases are a match to TRBD2. For the CDR3, the DNA is TGTGCCAGCAGCGGGACTAGCGGGAGAGTCGGGGAGCTGTTTTTT. This codes for CASSGTSGRVGELFF. Variable domain in full (rest from reference TRBV9 and TRBJ2-2): DSGVTQTPKHLITATGQRVTLRCSPRSGDLSVYWYQQSLDQGLQFLIQYYNGEERAKGNILERFSAQQFPDLHSELNLSSLELGDSALYFCASSGTSGRVGELFFGEGSRLTVL.